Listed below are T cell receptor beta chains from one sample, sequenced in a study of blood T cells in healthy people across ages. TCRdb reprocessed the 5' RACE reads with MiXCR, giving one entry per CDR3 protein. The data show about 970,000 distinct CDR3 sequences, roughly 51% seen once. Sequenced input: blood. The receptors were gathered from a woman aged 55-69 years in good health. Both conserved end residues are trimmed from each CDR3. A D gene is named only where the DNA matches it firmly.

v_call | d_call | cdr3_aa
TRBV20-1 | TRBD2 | SARHSGTGNEQF
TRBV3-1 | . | ASSGIGEQF
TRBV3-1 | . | ASSQDLASDGYT
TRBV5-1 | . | ASSWDAGETQY
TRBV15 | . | ATSRDAGSGNEQY
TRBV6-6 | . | ASVPRVGSGYEQF
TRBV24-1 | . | ATSDLWGERF
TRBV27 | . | ASKRGFEETQY
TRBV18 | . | ASSPSVATDTQY
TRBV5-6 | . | ASSEGGGYNEQF
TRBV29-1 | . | SADNPQGLETQY
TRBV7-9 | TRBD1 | ASSSTGTATPHQPQH
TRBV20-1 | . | SAPGRGFYEQY
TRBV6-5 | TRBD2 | ASRSPSGREETQY
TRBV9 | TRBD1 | ASSAMTGPISEQY